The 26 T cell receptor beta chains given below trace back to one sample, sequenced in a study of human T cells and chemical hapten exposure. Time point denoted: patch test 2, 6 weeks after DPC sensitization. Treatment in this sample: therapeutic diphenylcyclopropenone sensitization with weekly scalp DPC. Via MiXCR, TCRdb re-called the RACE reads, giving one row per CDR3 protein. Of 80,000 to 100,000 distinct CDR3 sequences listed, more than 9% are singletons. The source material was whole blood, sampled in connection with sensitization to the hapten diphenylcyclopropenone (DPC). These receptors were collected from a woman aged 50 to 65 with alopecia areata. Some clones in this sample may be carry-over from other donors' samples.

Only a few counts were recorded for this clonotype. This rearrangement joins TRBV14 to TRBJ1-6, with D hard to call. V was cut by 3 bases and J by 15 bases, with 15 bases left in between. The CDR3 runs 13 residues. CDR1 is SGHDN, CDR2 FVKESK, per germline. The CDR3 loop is CASSQLAAGNLHF. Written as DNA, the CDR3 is TGTGCCAGCAGCCAGCTTGCAGCGGGGAACCTCCACTTT. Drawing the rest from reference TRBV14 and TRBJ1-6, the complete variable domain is EAGVTQFPSHSVIEKGQTVTLRCDPISGHDNLYWYRRVMGKEIKFLLHFVKESKQDESGMPNNRFLAERTGGTYSTLKVQPAELEDSGVYFCASSQLAAGNLHFGNGTRLTVT.

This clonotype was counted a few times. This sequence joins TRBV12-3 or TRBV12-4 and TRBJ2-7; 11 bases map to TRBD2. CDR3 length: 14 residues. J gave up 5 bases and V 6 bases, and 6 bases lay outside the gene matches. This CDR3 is CASSLSGRANEQYF. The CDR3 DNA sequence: TGTGCCAGCAGCCTTAGCGGGAGGGCAAACGAGCAGTACTTC.

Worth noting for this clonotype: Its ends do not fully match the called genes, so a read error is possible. The CDR3 sequence: CASGAGQVNQLQHF. The CDR3 DNA sequence: TGTGCCAGCGGGGCGGGACAGGTAAATCAGCTCCAGCATTTT. The chain links TRBV12-3 or TRBV12-4 to TRBJ1-5, with TRBD1 matching over 8 bases. The CDR3 is made up of 14 amino acids.

CDR3 region: CASGEYNEQFF. CDR3 DNA: TGTGCCAGTGGGGAATACAATGAGCAGTTCTTC. V usage is TRBV27 and J usage is TRBJ2-1; D is ambiguous. Germline V gene data show CDR1 as MNHEY and CDR2 as SMNVEV (reference sequence). Trimming removed 9 bases at V and 4 bases at J, with 7 bases between. The CDR3 sequence is 11 residues long.

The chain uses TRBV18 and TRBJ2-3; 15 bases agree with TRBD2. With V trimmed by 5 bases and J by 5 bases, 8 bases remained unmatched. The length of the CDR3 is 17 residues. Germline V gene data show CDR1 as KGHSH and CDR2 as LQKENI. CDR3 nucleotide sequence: TGTGCCAGCTCATCTCCGGGACTAGCGGGAGGATTAGATACGCAGTATTTT. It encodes CASSSPGLAGGLDTQYF.

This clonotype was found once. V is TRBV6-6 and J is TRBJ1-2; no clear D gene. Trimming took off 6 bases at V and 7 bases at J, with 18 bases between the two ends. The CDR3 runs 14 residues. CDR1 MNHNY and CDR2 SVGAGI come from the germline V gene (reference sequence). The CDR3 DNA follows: TGTGCCAGCAGGCTAGATAGGAGCCTAGGTGGCTACACCTTC. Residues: CASRLDRSLGGYTF.

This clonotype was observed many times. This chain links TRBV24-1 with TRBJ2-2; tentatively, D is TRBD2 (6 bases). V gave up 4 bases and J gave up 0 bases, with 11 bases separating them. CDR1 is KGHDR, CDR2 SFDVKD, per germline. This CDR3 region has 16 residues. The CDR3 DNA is TGTGCCACCAGTGACCCCGGACTAACGAACACCGGGGAGCTGTTTTTT. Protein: CATSDPGLTNTGELFF.

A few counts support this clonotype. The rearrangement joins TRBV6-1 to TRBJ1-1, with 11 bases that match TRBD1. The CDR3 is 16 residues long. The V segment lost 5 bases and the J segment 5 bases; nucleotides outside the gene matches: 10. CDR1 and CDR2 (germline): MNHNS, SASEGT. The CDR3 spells CASSMRDRGFRTEAFF. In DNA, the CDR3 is TGTGCCAGCAGTATGAGGGACAGGGGGTTTCGGACTGAAGCTTTCTTT.

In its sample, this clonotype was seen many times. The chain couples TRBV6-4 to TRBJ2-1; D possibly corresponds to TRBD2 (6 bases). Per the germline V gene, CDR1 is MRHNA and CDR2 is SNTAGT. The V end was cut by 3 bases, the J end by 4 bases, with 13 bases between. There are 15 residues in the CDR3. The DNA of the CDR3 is TGTGCCAGCAGTGAGTTGGGGGGAACTTACAATGAGCAGTTCTTC. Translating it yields CASSELGGTYNEQFF.

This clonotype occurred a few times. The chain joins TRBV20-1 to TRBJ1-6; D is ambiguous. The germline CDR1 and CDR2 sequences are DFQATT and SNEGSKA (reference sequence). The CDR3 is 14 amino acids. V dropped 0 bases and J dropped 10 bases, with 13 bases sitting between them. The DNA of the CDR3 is TGCAGTGCTAGAGATACCGGGAGGTGGTCACCCCTCCACTTT. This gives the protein CSARDTGRWSPLHF.

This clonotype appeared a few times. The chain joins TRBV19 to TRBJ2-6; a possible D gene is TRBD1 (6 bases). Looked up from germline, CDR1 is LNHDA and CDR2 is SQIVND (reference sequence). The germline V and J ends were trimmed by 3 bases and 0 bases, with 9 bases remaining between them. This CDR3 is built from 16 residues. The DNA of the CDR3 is TGTGCCAGTAGTATGGGACATCACTCTGGGGCCAACGTCCTGACTTTC. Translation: CASSMGHHSGANVLTF.

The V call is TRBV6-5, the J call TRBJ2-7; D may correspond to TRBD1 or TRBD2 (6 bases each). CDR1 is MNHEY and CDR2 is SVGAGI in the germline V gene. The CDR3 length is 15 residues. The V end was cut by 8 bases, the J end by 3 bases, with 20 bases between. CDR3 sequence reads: CASRRAAEGGYEQYF. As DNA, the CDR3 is TGTGCCAGCCGGAGGGCGGCGGAGGGGGGCTACGAGCAGTACTTC.

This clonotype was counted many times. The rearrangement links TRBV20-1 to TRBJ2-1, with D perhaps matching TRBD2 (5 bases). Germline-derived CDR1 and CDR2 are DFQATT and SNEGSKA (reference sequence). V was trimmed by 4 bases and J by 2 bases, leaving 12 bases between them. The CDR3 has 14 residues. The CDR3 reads CSANSAGPYNEQFF. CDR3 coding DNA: TGCAGTGCTAATTCTGCGGGCCCCTACAATGAGCAGTTCTTC.

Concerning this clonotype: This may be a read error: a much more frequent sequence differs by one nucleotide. CDR3 DNA: TGTGCCACCCGGAGCGGACTAGCGGGGGACAATCAGCAGTTCTTC. It specifies CATRSGLAGDNQQFF. The chain carries TRBV19 and TRBJ2-1; 13 bases are a match to TRBD2. Germline V lookup: CDR1 LNHDA, CDR2 SQIVND (reference sequence). The CDR3 is made up of 15 amino acids. Variable domain in full (rest from reference TRBV19 and TRBJ2-1): DGGITQSPKYLFRKEGQNVTLSCEQNLNHDAMYWYRQDPGQGLRLIYYSQIVNDFQKGDIAEGYSVSREKKESFPLTVTSAQKNPTAFYLCATRSGLAGDNQQFFGPGTRLTVL.

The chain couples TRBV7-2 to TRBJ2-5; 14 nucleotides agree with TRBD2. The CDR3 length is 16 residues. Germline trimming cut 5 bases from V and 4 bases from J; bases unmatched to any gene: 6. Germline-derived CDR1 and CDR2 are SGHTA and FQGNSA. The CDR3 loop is CASSLKTSGRAETQYF. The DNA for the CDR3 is TGTGCCAGCAGCCTCAAGACTAGCGGGAGGGCAGAGACCCAGTACTTC.

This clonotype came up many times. This chain's CDR3 is CASSQGGTREFF. In nucleotides, the CDR3 is TGTGCCAGCAGCCAAGGGGGGACTAGAGAGTTCTTC. The V gene is TRBV4-2, the J gene TRBJ2-1, with TRBD2 matching over 8 bases. The V gene end was trimmed by 1 base and the J gene end by 14 bases; junction bases not matched to a gene: 4. CDR1 is LGHNA and CDR2 is YNFKEQ in the germline V gene. The CDR3 is 12 residues long.

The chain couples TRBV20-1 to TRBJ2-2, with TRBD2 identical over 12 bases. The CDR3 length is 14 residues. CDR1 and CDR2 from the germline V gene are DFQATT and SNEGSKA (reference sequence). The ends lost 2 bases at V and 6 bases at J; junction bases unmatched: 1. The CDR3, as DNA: TGCAGTGCTAGACTAGCGGGAGGGCCCGGGGAGCTGTTTTTT. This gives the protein CSARLAGGPGELFF.

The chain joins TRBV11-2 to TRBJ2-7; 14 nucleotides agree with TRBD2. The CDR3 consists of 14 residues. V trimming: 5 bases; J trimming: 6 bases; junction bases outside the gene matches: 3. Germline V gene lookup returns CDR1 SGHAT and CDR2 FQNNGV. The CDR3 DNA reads TGTGCCAGCAGCCAGGGACTAGCGGGAGTCGAGCAGTACTTC. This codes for CASSQGLAGVEQYF. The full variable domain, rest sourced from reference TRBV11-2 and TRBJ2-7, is EAGVAQSPRYKIIEKRQSVAFWCNPISGHATLYWYQQILGQGPKLLIQFQNNGVVDDSQLPKDRFSAERLKGVDSTLKIQPAKLEDSAVYLCASSQGLAGVEQYFGPGTRLTVT.

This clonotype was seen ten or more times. Here the CDR3 DNA reads TGTGCCAGCAGTTACTTTACAGGAACTCTAACTAACTATGGCTACACCTTC. Encoded protein: CASSYFTGTLTNYGYTF. The chain recombines TRBV6-6 with TRBJ1-2, with D possibly being TRBD1 (5 bases). The germline V gene encodes CDR1 MNHNY and CDR2 SVGAGI (reference sequence). Trimming removed 1 base at V and 0 bases at J, with 15 bases between. This CDR3 region has 17 residues.

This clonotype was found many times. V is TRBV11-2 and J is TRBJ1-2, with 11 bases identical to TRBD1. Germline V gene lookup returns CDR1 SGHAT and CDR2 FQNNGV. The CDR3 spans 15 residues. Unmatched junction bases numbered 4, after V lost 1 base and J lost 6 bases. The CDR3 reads CASSLGRTGGHGYTF. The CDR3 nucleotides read TGTGCCAGCAGCTTAGGCAGGACAGGGGGCCATGGCTACACCTTC.

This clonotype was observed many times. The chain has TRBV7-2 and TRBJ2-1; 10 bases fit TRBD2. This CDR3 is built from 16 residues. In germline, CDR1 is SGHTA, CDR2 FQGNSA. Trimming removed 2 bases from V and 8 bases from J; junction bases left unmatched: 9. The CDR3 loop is CASSLFPPGTSDEQFF. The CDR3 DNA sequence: TGTGCCAGCAGCTTATTCCCCCCCGGGACTAGCGATGAGCAGTTCTTC.

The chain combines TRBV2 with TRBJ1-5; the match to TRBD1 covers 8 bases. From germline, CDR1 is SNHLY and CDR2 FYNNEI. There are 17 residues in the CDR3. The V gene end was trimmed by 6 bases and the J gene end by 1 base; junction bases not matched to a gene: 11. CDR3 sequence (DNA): TGTGCCAGCAGGCTCCCAGGGGGCCCCTCAAGCAATCAGCCCCAGCATTTT. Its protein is CASRLPGGPSSNQPQHF.

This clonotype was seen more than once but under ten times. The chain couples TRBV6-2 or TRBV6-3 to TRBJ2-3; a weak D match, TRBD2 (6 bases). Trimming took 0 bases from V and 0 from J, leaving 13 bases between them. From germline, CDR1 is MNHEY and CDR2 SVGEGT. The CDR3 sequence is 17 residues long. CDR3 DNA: TGTGCCAGCAGTTACTCCTCGGGACTTTCAAGCACAGATACGCAGTATTTT. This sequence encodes CASSYSSGLSSTDTQYF.

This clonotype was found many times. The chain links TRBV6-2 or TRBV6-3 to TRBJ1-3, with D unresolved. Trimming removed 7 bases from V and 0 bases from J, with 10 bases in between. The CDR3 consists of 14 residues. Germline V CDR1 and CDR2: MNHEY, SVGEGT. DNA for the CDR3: TGTGCCAGCAATCGGGCGAACTCTGGAAACACCATATATTTT. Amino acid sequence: CASNRANSGNTIYF.

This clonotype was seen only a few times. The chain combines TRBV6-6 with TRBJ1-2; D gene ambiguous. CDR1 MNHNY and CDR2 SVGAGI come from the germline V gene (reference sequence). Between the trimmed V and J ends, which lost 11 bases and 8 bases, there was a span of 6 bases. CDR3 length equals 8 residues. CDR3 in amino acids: CAPRGYTF. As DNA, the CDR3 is TGTGCCCCCAGGGGCTACACCTTC.

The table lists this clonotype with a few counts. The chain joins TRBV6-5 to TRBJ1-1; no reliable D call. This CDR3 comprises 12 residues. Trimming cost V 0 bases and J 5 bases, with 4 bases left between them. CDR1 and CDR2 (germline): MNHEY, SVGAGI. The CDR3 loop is CASSYSSTEAFF. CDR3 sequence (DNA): TGTGCCAGCAGTTACTCTTCGACTGAAGCTTTCTTT.